The clone carrying this T cell receptor beta chain turned up a few times. Every patient relapsed after autologous stem cell transplantation, and brentuximab vedotin exposure varied. Germline-derived CDR1 and CDR2 are SEHNR and FQNEAQ (reference sequence). J was trimmed by 7 bases and V by 5 bases; bases with no gene match: 9. CDR3 length equals 15 residues. Only in-frame clones appear in the TCRdb table, and some are missing; sequencing was by immunoSEQ multiplex PCR. Among roughly 15,000 clones listed, around three fifths were seen once. This sample is part of a study of PD-1 blockade in classical Hodgkin lymphoma.

The sequences come from peripheral blood mononuclear cells (PBMCs), collected before the second cycle of nivolumab. The rearrangement links TRBV7-9 to TRBJ2-7; TRBD2 matches at 12 bases. The TCR sequence derives from a human donor with classical Hodgkin lymphoma. CDR3 sequence (DNA): TGTGCCAGCAGCCCTCTAGCGGGAGGGGGTGAAGAGCAGTACTTC. It translates to CASSPLAGGGEEQYF.